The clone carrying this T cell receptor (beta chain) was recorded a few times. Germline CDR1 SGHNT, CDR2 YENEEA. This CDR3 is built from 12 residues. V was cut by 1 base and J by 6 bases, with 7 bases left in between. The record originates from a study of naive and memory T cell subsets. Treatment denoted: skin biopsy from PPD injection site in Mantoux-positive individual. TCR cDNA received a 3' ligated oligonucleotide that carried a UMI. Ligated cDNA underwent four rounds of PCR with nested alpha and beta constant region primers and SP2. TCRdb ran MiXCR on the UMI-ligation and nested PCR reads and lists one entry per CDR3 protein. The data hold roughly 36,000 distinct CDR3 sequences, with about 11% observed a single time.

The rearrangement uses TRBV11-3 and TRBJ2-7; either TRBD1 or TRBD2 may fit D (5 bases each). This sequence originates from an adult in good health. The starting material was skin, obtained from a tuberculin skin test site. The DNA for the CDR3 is TGTGCCAGCAGCTTAGCGGGGCTCGAGCAGTACTTC. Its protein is CASSLAGLEQYF.